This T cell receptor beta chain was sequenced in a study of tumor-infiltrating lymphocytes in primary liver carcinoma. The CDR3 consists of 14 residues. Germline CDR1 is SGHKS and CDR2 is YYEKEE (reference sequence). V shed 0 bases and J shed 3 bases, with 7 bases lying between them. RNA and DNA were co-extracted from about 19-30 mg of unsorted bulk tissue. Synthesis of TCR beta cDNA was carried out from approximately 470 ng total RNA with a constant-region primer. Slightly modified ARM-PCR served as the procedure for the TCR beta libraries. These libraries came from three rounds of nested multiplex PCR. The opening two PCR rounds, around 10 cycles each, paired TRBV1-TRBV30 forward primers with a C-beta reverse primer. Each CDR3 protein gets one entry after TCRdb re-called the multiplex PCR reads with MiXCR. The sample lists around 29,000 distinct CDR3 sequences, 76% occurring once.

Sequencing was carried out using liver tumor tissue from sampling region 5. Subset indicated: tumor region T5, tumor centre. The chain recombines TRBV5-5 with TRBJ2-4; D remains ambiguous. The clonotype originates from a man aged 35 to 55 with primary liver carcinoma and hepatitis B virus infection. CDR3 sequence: CASSLEHDKNIQYF. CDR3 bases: TGTGCCAGCAGCTTGGAACATGACAAAAACATTCAGTACTTC.